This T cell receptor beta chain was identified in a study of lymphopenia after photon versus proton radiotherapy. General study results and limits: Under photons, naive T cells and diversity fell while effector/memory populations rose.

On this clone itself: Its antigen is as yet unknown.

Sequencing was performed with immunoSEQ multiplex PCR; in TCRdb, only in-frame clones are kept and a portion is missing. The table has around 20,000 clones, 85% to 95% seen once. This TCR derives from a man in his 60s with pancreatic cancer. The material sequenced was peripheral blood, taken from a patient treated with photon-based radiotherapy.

The chain's CDR3 is CASSIGTAYSNQPQHF. The CDR3 DNA sequence: TGTGCCAGTAGTATAGGGACAGCGTATAGCAATCAGCCCCAGCATTTT. This rearrangement joins TRBV19 to TRBJ1-5; the D gene is possibly TRBD1 (6 bases). V gave up 1 base and J gave up 0 bases, with 10 bases separating them. This CDR3 is built from 16 residues. Germline loops: CDR1 LNHDA, CDR2 SQIVND (reference sequence).